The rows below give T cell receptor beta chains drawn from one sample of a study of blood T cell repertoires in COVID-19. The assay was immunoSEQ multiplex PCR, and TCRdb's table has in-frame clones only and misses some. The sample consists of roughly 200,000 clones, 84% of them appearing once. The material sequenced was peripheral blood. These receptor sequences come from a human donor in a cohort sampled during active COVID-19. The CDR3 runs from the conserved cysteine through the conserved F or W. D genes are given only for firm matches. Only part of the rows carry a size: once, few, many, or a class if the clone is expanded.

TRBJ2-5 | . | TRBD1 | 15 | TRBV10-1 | TGCGCCAGCAGTGAGGCAGGGACAGGGAAGGAGACCCAGTACTTC | CASSEAGTGKETQYF
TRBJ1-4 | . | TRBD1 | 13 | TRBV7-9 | TGTGCCAGCAGCTTTTACAGGGGAGAAAAACTGTTTTTT | CASSFYRGEKLFF
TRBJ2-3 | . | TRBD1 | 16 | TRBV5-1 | TGCGCCAGCAGCTTGGGTGGGACAGGGGGCGAAGATACGCAGTATTTT | CASSLGGTGGEDTQYF
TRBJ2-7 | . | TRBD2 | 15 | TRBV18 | TGTGCCAGCTCGGTTATAGCGGGAGGGCCCGGCGAGCAGTACTTC | CASSVIAGGPGEQYF
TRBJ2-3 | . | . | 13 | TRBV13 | TGTGCCAGCAGCCATACTAGCACAGATACGCAGTATTTT | CASSHTSTDTQYF
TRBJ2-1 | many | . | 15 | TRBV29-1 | TGCAGCGCGCCTAGGCCGGGGGTCTCCTACAATGAGCAGTTCTTC | CSAPRPGVSYNEQFF
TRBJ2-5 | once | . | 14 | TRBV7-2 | TGTGCCAGCAGCTCCGCGGGAAGGGGAGAGACCCAGTACTTC | CASSSAGRGETQYF
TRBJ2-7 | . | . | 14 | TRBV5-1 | TGCGCCAGCAGCTTGGCACTTTCCTCCTACGAGCAGTACTTC | CASSLALSSYEQYF
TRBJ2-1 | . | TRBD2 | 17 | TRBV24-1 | TGTGCCACCAGTGATCTAACTAGCGGGAGGGTCCCAAATGAGCAGTTCTTC | CATSDLTSGRVPNEQFF
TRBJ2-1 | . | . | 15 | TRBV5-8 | TGTGCCAGCAGTCAACGGCGGAGCTCCTACAATGAGCAGTTCTTC | CASSQRRSSYNEQFF
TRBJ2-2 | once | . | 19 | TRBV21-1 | TGTGCCAGCAGCAAAGACGGTGGTTCGGGGCAGGGGCTAACGGGGGAGCTGTTTTTT | CASSKDGGSGQGLTGELFF
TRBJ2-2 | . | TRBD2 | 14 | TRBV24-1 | TGTGCCACCAGTAGCGGGATGAACACCGGGGAGCTGTTTTTT | CATSSGMNTGELFF
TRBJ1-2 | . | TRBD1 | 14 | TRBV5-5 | TGTGCCAGCAGCTTAAACAGGGGGCTCTATGGCTACACCTTC | CASSLNRGLYGYTF
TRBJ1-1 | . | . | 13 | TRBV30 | TGTGCCTGGAGTTTTGGGCAGAACACTGAAGCTTTCTTT | CAWSFGQNTEAFF
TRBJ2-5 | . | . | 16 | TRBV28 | TGTGCCAGCAGTTTGGCCAGCGGACCCACGAGGGAGACCCAGTACTTC | CASSLASGPTRETQYF
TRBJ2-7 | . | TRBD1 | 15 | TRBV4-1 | TGCGCCAGCAGCCAGCCGGGACAGGGGGCCTACGAGCAGTACTTC | CASSQPGQGAYEQYF
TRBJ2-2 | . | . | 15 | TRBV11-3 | TGTGCCAGCAGCTCGCAGGGGTCGAGCACCGGGGAGCTGTTTTTT | CASSSQGSSTGELFF
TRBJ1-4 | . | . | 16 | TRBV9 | TGTGCCAGCAGCGTAGATGGAGGGATCGGAAATGAAAAACTGTTTTTT | CASSVDGGIGNEKLFF
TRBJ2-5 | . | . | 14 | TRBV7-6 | TGTGCCAGCAGCTTAGCAGTCCAGGGAGAGACCCAGTACTTC | CASSLAVQGETQYF
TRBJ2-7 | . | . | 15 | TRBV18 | TGTGCCAGCTCACCAGAGGGCGGGTCCTCCTACGAGCAGTACTTC | CASSPEGGSSYEQYF
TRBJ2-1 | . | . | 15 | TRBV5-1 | TGCGCCAGCAGCTTCCGGGATCAGCGGGACAATGAGCAGTTCTTC | CASSFRDQRDNEQFF
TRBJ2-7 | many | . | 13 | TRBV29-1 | TGCAGCGTTGCCTCGACAGGAGACTACGAGCAGTACTTC | CSVASTGDYEQYF
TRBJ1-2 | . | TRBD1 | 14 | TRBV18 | TGTGCCAGCTCAAGTCGGACAGGGGGAGATGGCTACACCTTC | CASSSRTGGDGYTF
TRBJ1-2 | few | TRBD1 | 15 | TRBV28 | TGTGCCAGCAGTCCCCGAGGGACAGGGTGGAATGGCTACACCTTC | CASSPRGTGWNGYTF
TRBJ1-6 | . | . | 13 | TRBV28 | TGTGCCAGCAGCAGACAGATCCATTCACCCCTCCACTTT | CASSRQIHSPLHF
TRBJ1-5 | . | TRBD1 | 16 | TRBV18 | TGTGCCAGCTCACATACAGGGGGCGTTGGCAATCAGCCCCAGCATTTT | CASSHTGGVGNQPQHF
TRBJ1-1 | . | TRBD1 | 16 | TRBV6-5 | TGTGCCAGCAGTTACGGTAGGGACAGGGGGATCACTGAAGCTTTCTTT | CASSYGRDRGITEAFF
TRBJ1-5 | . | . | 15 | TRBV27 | TGTGCCAGCAGTTTCTCTCAGGTGTCCAATCAGCCCCAGCATTTT | CASSFSQVSNQPQHF
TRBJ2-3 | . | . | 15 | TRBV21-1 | TGTGCCAGCAGCAATCGGGAGGTCGGCACAGATACGCAGTATTTT | CASSNREVGTDTQYF
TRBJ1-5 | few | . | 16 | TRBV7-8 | TGTGCCAGCAGCTCCCGGGGGGGGCTGAGCAATCAGCCCCAGCATTTT | CASSSRGGLSNQPQHF
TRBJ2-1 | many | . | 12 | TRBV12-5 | TGTGCTAGTGGTTCGACGAGGAATGAGCAGTTCTTC | CASGSTRNEQFF
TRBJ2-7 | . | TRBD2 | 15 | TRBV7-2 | TGTGCCAGCAGCCGGACTAGCGGGGGCTCCTACGAGCAGTACTTC | CASSRTSGGSYEQYF
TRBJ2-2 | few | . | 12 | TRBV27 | TGTGCCAGCAGTTTTCAGACCGGGGAGCTGTTTTTT | CASSFQTGELFF
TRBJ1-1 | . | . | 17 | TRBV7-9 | TGTGCCAGCAGCTTAGGGGCCCTTTCGCCGAGTCGTTCTGAAGCTTTCTTT | CASSLGALSPSRSEAFF
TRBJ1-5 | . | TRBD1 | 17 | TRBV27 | TGTGCCAGCAGTTTAAAGGGACAGGGTGGTAGCAATCAGCCCCAGCATTTT | CASSLKGQGGSNQPQHF
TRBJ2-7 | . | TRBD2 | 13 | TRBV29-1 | TGCAGCGTTGGGCTAGCGGGAGGGTACGAGCAGTACTTC | CSVGLAGGYEQYF
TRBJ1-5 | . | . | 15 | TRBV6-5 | TGTGCCAGCAGCTGGGGCTACGGGAGCAATCAGCCCCAGCATTTT | CASSWGYGSNQPQHF
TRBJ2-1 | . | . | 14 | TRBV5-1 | TGCGCCAGCACCCTTAGTGGTCCTTACAATGAGCAGTTCTTC | CASTLSGPYNEQFF
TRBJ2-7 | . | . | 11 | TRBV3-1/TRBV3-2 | TGTGCCAGCAGCCAAGGAGCCGAGCAGTACTTC | CASSQGAEQYF
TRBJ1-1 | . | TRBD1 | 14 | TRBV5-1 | TGCGCCAGCAGCACTGGACAGGGAGGGACTGAAGCTTTCTTT | CASSTGQGGTEAFF
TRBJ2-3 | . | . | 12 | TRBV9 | TGTGCCAGCAGCAACTGGAGAGATACGCAGTATTTT | CASSNWRDTQYF
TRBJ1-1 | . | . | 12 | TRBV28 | TGTGCCAGCTTTGACAGGAACACTGAAGCTTTCTTT | CASFDRNTEAFF
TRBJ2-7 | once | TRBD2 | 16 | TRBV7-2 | TGTGCCAGCAGCTTAGAAGGGAGGGCCCGGTTATCCGAGCAGTACTTC | CASSLEGRARLSEQYF
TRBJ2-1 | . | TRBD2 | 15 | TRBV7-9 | TGTGCCAGCAGCTCTTATAGCGGGGCCTACAATGAGCAGTTCTTC | CASSSYSGAYNEQFF
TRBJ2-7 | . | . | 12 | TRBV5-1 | TGCGCCAGCAGCTTGGGGAGGGAAGAGCAGTACTTC | CASSLGREEQYF
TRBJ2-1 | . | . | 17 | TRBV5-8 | TGTGCCAGCAGCTTGGCTCTAGGGGCCTTCCACACCAATGAGCAGTTCTTC | CASSLALGAFHTNEQFF
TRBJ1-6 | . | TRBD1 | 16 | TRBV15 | TGTGCCACCAGCACGTTGCCGGGACAGGGGTACTCACCCCTCCACTTT | CATSTLPGQGYSPLHF